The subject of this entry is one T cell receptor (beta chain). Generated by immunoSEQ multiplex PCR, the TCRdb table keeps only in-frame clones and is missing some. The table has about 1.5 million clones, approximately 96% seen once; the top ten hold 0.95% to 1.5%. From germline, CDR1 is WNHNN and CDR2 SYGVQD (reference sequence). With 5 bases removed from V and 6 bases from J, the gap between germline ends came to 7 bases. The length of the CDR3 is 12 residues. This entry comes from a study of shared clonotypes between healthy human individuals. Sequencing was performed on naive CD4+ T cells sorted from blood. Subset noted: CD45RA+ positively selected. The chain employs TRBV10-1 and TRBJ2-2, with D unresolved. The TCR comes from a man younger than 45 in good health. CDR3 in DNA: TGCGCCAGCAGTTATGGGCCCGGGGAGCTGTTTTTT. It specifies CASSYGPGELFF.